Given below is one T cell receptor (beta chain) in context. Its antigen is not identified. The data stem from a study of T cell responses to AZD1222 COVID-19 vaccine. Study results and caveats: Reports say nearly half of spike-specific TCRs go after unmutated variant regions. A rise in Spike-specific TCR breadth and depth followed two AZD1222 doses.

Data came from immunoSEQ multiplex PCR; TCRdb stores just in-frame clones and leaves some out. The sample carries roughly 120,000 clones, around 90% recorded once. Germline V gene lookup returns CDR1 SGHAT and CDR2 FQNNGV. V was clipped by 6 bases and J by 4 bases, with 18 bases between them. This CDR3 contains 15 residues. The material sequenced was peripheral blood, taken 28 days after the second AZD1222 dose. The chain links TRBV11-2 to TRBJ1-1, with no clear D. This TCR came from an adult who received the AZD1222 COVID-19 vaccine. CDR3 residues: CASSPKVSSGTEAFF. CDR3 nucleotides: TGTGCCAGCAGTCCGAAAGTAAGCTCGGGCACTGAAGCTTTCTTT. The full variable domain, rest sourced from reference TRBV11-2 and TRBJ1-1, is EAGVAQSPRYKIIEKRQSVAFWCNPISGHATLYWYQQILGQGPKLLIQFQNNGVVDDSQLPKDRFSAERLKGVDSTLKIQPAKLEDSAVYLCASSPKVSSGTEAFFGQGTRLTVV.